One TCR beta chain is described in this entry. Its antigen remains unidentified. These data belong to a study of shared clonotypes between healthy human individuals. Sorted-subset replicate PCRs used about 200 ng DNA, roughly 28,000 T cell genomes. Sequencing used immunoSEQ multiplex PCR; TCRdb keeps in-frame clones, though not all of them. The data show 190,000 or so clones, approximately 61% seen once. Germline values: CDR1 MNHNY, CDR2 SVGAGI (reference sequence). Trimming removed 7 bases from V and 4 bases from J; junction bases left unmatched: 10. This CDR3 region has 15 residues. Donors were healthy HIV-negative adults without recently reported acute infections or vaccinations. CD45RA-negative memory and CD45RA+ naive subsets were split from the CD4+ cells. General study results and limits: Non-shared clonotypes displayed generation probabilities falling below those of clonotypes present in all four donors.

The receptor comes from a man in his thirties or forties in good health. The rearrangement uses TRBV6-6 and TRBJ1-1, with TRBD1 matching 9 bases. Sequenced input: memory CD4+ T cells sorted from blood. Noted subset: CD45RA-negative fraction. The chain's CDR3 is CASKEYRGLRTEAFF. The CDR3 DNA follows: TGTGCCAGCAAAGAATACAGGGGGCTCCGCACTGAAGCTTTCTTT.